The 19 T cell receptor beta chains given below trace back to one sample, sequenced in a study of cytomegalovirus exposure and HLA in healthy donors. The PCR had 60 Vbeta and 13 Jbeta primers. TCRdb's copy holds only in-frame clones and misses some; the assay was immunoSEQ multiplex PCR. The sample gives around 150,000 clones, roughly 80% of which show up once; more than 3% is in the top ten. Material for sequencing was PBMCs. The receptor source for this set is a male donor in good health and CMV-seronegative.

V is TRBV2 and J is TRBJ2-7; 10 bases fit TRBD2. Germline V gene data show CDR1 as SNHLY and CDR2 as FYNNEI. V lost 8 bases, J lost 5 bases, and 12 bases stayed unmatched. CDR3 length: 15 amino acids. The DNA for the CDR3 is TGTGCCAGCGCTCGACTAGCGGGTCCGACAGACGAGCAGTACTTC. It yields the protein CASARLAGPTDEQYF.

In DNA form, the CDR3 reads TGTGCCAGCAGCTTAGCCGGGACTAGCGGGAGCTCCTACGAGCAGTACTTC. Translating it yields CASSLAGTSGSSYEQYF. The rearrangement joins TRBV7-2 to TRBJ2-7; 14 nucleotides line up with TRBD2. Germline loops: CDR1 SGHTA, CDR2 FQGNSA. V lost 0 bases, J lost 0 bases, and 1 base stayed unmatched. The CDR3 covers 17 residues.

CDR3 coding DNA: TGCGCCAGCAGCCCCATTGAAAGGGGGCAAGGAAACACCATATATTTT. Protein sequence: CASSPIERGQGNTIYF. The V gene is TRBV5-1, the J gene TRBJ1-3, with 7 bases that match TRBD1. Germline V gene lookup returns CDR1 SGHRS and CDR2 YFSETQ. Trimming took 4 bases from V and 4 from J; bases not matched to a gene: 11. CDR3 length equals 16 residues.

The rearrangement uses TRBV12-5 and TRBJ1-1, with TRBD1 as a possible D gene (6 bases). This CDR3 spans 14 amino acids. Trimming stripped 8 bases from V and 11 bases from J, with 24 bases between. Germline V gene sequence: CDR1 LGHNT, CDR2 FRNRAP. CDR3 amino acids: CASSGRRGAFDAFF. The CDR3 DNA follows: TGTGCTAGTAGTGGCCGGCGGGGGGCCTTTGACGCTTTCTTT. Based on the CDR3 plus reference TRBV12-5 and TRBJ1-1, the full variable domain is DARVTQTPRHKVTEMGQEVTMRCQPILGHNTVFWYRQTMMQGLELLAYFRNRAPLDDSGMPKDRFSAEMPDATLATLKIQPSEPRDSAVYFCASSGRRGAFDAFFGQGTRLTVV.

This clone occurred once. The chain carries TRBV7-9 and TRBJ2-7, with 7 bases lining up with TRBD2. This CDR3 spans 16 amino acids. Per the germline V gene, CDR1 is SEHNR and CDR2 is FQNEAQ (reference sequence). V was clipped by 5 bases and J by 3 bases; unmatched bases: 13. In nucleotides, the CDR3 is TGTGCCAGCAGCGGGGGGGGGACCGGGCGCGGCTACGAGCAGTACTTC. Its protein product is CASSGGGTGRGYEQYF.

The chain recombines TRBV11-2 with TRBJ2-5; 8 nucleotides match TRBD2. This CDR3 region has 14 residues. Germline-derived CDR1 and CDR2 are SGHAT and FQNNGV. With V trimmed by 5 bases and J by 5 bases, 7 bases remained unmatched. The CDR3: CASSSLGTRETQYF. Here the CDR3 DNA reads TGTGCCAGCAGCAGCTTGGGGACTAGGGAGACCCAGTACTTC.

The chain links TRBV7-9 to TRBJ2-1; perhaps TRBD2 as D (5 bases). Trimming cost V 0 bases and J 5 bases, with 11 bases left between them. CDR3 length: 15 residues. Germline V gene sequence: CDR1 SEHNR, CDR2 FQNEAQ (reference sequence). This chain's CDR3 is CASSLALGGDNEQFF. CDR3 DNA: TGTGCCAGCAGCTTAGCCCTCGGAGGAGACAATGAGCAGTTCTTC.

V and J are TRBV2 and TRBJ2-7; 11 bases are a match to TRBD2. The germline V gene has CDR1 SNHLY and CDR2 FYNNEI. The J segment lost 6 bases and the V segment lost 8 bases, leaving 0 bases of the junction unmatched. This CDR3 has 11 residues. As DNA, the CDR3 is TGTGCCAGCGGGACTAGCGGCGAGCAGTACTTC. This translates into CASGTSGEQYF.

V usage is TRBV11-2 and J usage is TRBJ2-1; D remains unclear. The CDR3 consists of 12 residues. With 8 bases removed from V and 2 bases from J, the gap between germline ends came to 7 bases. CDR1 SGHAT and CDR2 FQNNGV come from the germline V gene. CDR3 nucleotide sequence: TGTGCCAGCGGGCCCCCCTACAATGAGCAGTTCTTC. It yields the protein CASGPPYNEQFF.

The chain uses TRBV7-2 and TRBJ2-1, with 8 bases identical to TRBD2. The CDR3 contains 16 residues. CDR1 and CDR2 (germline): SGHTA, FQGNSA. Unmatched junction bases numbered 6, after V lost 0 bases and J lost 5 bases. CDR3 in DNA: TGTGCCAGCAGCTTAGCGCTCAGCGGGGGAAACAATGAGCAGTTCTTC. It is translated as CASSLALSGGNNEQFF.

This rearrangement joins TRBV7-2 to TRBJ2-1, with TRBD2 matching 7 bases. Trimming took 1 base from V and 4 from J; bases not matched to a gene: 1. CDR1 SGHTA and CDR2 FQGNSA come from the germline V gene. The CDR3 spans 14 residues. CDR3 amino acids: CASSLGLAYNEQFF. The CDR3 coding sequence is TGTGCCAGCAGCTTAGGACTAGCATACAATGAGCAGTTCTTC. Supplemented by reference TRBV7-2 and TRBJ2-1, the full variable domain reads GAGVSQSPSNKVTEKGKDVELRCDPISGHTALYWYRQSLGQGLEFLIYFQGNSAPDKSGLPSDRFSAERTGGSVSTLTIQRTQQEDSAVYLCASSLGLAYNEQFFGPGTRLTVL.

This chain connects TRBV2 to TRBJ1-2; 7 nucleotides agree with TRBD1. The CDR3 runs to 13 residues. Germline trimming cut 0 bases from V and 7 bases from J; bases unmatched to any gene: 2. Germline CDR1 and CDR2: SNHLY and FYNNEI. CDR3 sequence (DNA): TGTGCCAGCAGTGAAGCGGGACAGCCTGGCTACACCTTC. Residues: CASSEAGQPGYTF.

This clone turned up a few times. CDR3 sequence reads: CASSLTFTDTQYF. CDR3 coding DNA: TGTGCCAGCAGCTTAACATTCACAGATACGCAGTATTTT. The rearrangement uses TRBV4-2 and TRBJ2-3; D remains ambiguous. The V end was cut by 5 bases, the J end by 2 bases, with 8 bases between. This CDR3 is built from 13 residues. The germline CDR1 and CDR2 sequences are LGHNA and YNFKEQ.

This clone has a single count. This sequence joins TRBV6-1 and TRBJ2-7; D gene unclear. Germline V gene data show CDR1 as MNHNS and CDR2 as SASEGT. Trimming pared 1 base from V and 3 bases from J, leaving 10 bases between. The CDR3 is 14 amino acids. This chain's CDR3 is CASSEEFSLYEQYF. The CDR3 DNA reads as TGTGCCAGCAGTGAAGAATTCTCCCTCTACGAGCAGTACTTC.

This clone was recorded only once. CDR3 sequence reads: CASSSNAWEETQYF. The CDR3 DNA reads TGTGCCAGCAGTTCCAACGCGTGGGAGGAGACCCAGTACTTC. The V gene is TRBV27, the J gene TRBJ2-5; D might be TRBD2 (5 bases). Germline values: CDR1 MNHEY, CDR2 SMNVEV (reference sequence). Trimming removed 4 bases at V and 5 bases at J, with 14 bases between. This CDR3 contains 14 residues.

The V and J genes are TRBV7-6 and TRBJ2-5; TRBD2 agrees at 8 bases. The J call may be in error: the DNA end matches TRBJ2-7 better. The CDR3 runs 15 residues. Germline assignment: CDR1 SGHVS and CDR2 FNYEAQ. CDR3 protein: CASSPRAGGSYEQYF. Written as DNA, the CDR3 is TGTGCCAGCAGCCCCAGGGCGGGGGGCTCCTACGAGCAGTACTTC.

CDR3 sequence: CASYGWGGIPNTGELFF. For the CDR3, the DNA is TGTGCCAGCTATGGATGGGGGGGTATACCGAACACCGGGGAGCTGTTTTTT. The genes are TRBV25-1 and TRBJ2-2, with TRBD2 identical over 7 bases. The germline V gene encodes CDR1 MGHDK and CDR2 SYGVNS. With V trimmed by 8 bases and J by 0 bases, 12 bases remained unmatched. The CDR3 is 17 amino acids.

In this sample, this clone turned up a few times. This chain joins TRBV14 and TRBJ1-6, with TRBD1 matching over 7 bases. V was clipped by 1 base and J by 7 bases; unmatched bases: 7. The CDR3 length is 16 residues. Germline CDR1 and CDR2: SGHDN and FVKESK. CDR3 sequence reads: CASSQGPGGINSPLHF. Written as DNA, the CDR3 is TGTGCCAGCAGCCAAGGTCCAGGGGGGATCAATTCACCCCTCCACTTT.

The chain employs TRBV6-1 and TRBJ2-3; 8 positions match TRBD1. The CDR3 covers 15 residues. Germline V lookup: CDR1 MNHNS, CDR2 SASEGT. The junction had 4 bases not matched to a gene; V was cut back by 4 bases and J by 1 base. DNA for the CDR3: TGTGCCAGCAGTGGATCAGGGGGCCGCACAGATACGCAGTATTTT. It specifies CASSGSGGRTDTQYF.